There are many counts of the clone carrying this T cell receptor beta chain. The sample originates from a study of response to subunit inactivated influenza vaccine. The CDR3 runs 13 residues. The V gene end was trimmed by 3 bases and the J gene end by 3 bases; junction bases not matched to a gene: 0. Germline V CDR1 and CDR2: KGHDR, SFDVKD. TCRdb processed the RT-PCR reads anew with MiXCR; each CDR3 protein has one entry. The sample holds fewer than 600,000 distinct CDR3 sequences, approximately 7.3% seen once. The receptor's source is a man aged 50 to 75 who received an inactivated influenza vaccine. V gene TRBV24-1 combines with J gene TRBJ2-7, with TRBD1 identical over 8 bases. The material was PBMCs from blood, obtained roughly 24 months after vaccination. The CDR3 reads CATSDDRGYEQYF. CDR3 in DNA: TGTGCCACCAGTGATGACAGGGGCTACGAGCAGTACTTC.